This TCR beta chain emerged from a study of cytomegalovirus exposure and HLA in healthy donors (dated by TCRdb to 2015 to 2018). As for the study more broadly: In an earlier analysis of several hundred of the donors, about 260 Gb of sequence data and 100 million or so unique TCR beta sequences from 150 million to 200 million T cells were reported. An early release that covered some 640 HLA-typed donors contained approximately 300 gigabases of sequencing data and tens of millions of unique TCR sequences. Of the 300 to 500 genotyped donors, over 80% were placed in the genetic ancestry cluster associated with self-reported Caucasian donors. The study aimed to test whether signatures of past pathogen exposure could be identified by cataloging public T cell receptors. Using immunosequencing, the study profiled T cell repertoires from 500 to 800 subjects and related those repertoires to cytomegalovirus serostatus. A separate validation cohort of 90 to 150 different subjects was used in addition to the approximately 700-subject first cohort. High-throughput TCR immunosequencing, statistical association of individual TCRs with disease status, and machine learning were combined to predict cytomegalovirus infection status. A later analysis re-analyzed previously published TCR beta repertoires from 650 to 800 donors and added high-resolution HLA genotyping to study TCR occurrence patterns. Rather than using new phenotypic data, the later analysis identified candidate immune exposures from TCR beta sequences and from how often those sequences occurred across donors. To decide whether each TCR beta V gene segment behaved as functional or pseudogenic, an earlier analysis of approximately 600 of the donors relied on high-throughput TCR beta sequencing. Donor age, sex, ethnicity and CMV serostatus were compiled alongside the repertoire data. A later genetic analysis took genome-wide SNP genotypes for about 65% of the 666 donors and used that subset as a discovery cohort. Every repertoire in the discovery cohort had been generated on one and the same sequencing platform. HLA typing covered class I and class II loci at four-digit resolution. The number of donors typed differed by locus, with about 629-630 for A, B, C, DRB1 and DQB1, 522 for DQA1, nearly 610 for DPA1, and around 430 for DPB1. Roughly five DR-DQ haplotypes were treated as single units for association and clustering because of strong linkage in the cohort. Among about 360 genotyped donors of the cohort, an average of 235,054 unique TCR beta nucleotide sequences were sequenced per donor, around 20% of them non-productive. General findings and caveats noted by the study authors: The study listed over 150 TCR beta chains as associated with cytomegalovirus. Most TCR sequences were seen in very few donors, while some public TCRs were found in many individuals. Some IMGT-functional V segments, including TRBV6-2 and TRBV6-3, could not be told apart with the 87-base-pair reads, so those segments were excluded. A later analysis found that HLA-associated TCR beta chains were more clonally expanded and had lower generation probabilities than equally common non-associated chains. An earlier analysis of some 560 of the donors showed that most TCR beta V segments appeared in productive rearrangements either about 87% or about 30% of the time, which broadly matched IMGT annotations. The classifier was reported to diagnose cytomegalovirus status with high specificity and sensitivity in both the original and validation cohorts. A later analysis found that most CMV-associated TCR beta chains appeared HLA-restricted, with HLA associations seemingly driven largely by CMV exposure. Sequencing depth was assumed to be roughly uniform across donors in the presence/absence analyses, though that assumption may not hold. In a later genetic analysis, a missense DCLRE1C variant was associated with V-gene and J-gene trimming of TCR beta chains, and the association was replicated in an independent cohort. Correlated functional status among segregating V segments might reflect linkage disequilibrium, but an unknown experimental factor could not be ruled out. A group of highly shared sequence variants was considered likely to be a technical artifact of the sequencing pipeline. A later analysis found that TCR association rates varied across HLA loci, with DRB1 alleles showing the most associated TCRs and HLA-C alleles the fewest. Because HLA typing was missing for some donors at each locus, association tests included only the typed subset. A later analysis reported that several top co-occurrence clusters appeared linked to parvovirus B19, influenza, CMV and Epstein-Barr virus. When HLA alleles, especially DR and DQ, strongly co-occurred, TCR associations were difficult to assign to individual alleles. It was suggested by the authors that the approach could potentially be generalized to other disease states and immunological phenotypes. A further reported finding was that TCR beta sequences accurately predicted the HLA-A and HLA-B alleles for most subjects in the first cohort. A later genetic analysis reported fewer N-insertions in productive TCRs among donors in an Asian-associated ancestry cluster than the roughly 620-donor mean. The cohort was sequenced for TCR beta chains only, and without alpha or paired-chain data the features that could be detected were limited. A few of the identified cytomegalovirus-associated TCR beta chains were confirmed in vitro to be specific for cytomegalovirus antigens. Immune exposure information for the cohort was limited to CMV serostatus. Seventeen rarely observed V segments, including chromosome 9 orphons, were excluded from the earlier analysis of approximately 600 of the donors because counts were too low. Specific HLA alleles were associated with 16,951 TCR beta sequences at a false discovery rate of 0.05 in a later analysis.

The cohort comprised more than 550 healthy bone marrow donors. At the time of sampling, every cohort member was nominally healthy, though immune exposures that went unrecorded were likely present. The donor was CMV seropositive and was included in the group of 250 to 350 seropositive cohort members. A peripheral blood sample was collected from each donor, and TCR beta sequencing was performed on peripheral blood mononuclear cells. Genomic DNA was extracted from the blood cell samples with the Qiagen DNeasy Blood Extraction Kit. On this clone itself: Its antigen remains unidentified. Per-base quality was not reported, and no clone a single base away is much larger than it.

The germline V gene (reference sequence) specifies SEHNR as CDR1 and FQNEAQ as CDR2. The junction shows trimming of 5 bases on V and 4 bases on J, and the gene matches do not reach 13 bases of it. The CDR3 starts with the cysteine, ends with the phenylalanine, and has 19 residues. Kept here is only the CDR3 DNA, which spans 57 bases and is read in frame from base 1. The protocol used for the library was the immunoSEQ multiplex PCR assay. For the multiplex PCR, a mixture combining 60 forward primers for TCR Vbeta segments and 13 reverse primers for TCR Jbeta segments was used. A multiplex PCR assay on genomic DNA amplified the CDR3 region of rearranged TCR beta genes. The Illumina HiSeq System was used to sequence the amplified TCR beta libraries as 87-base-pair reads. The original pipeline was this. A later analysis tallied 75 million to 95 million unique TCR beta chains across the 666 repertoires, and about 10 million of those chains were shared by two or more donors. To remove PCR and sequencing errors, raw reads were error-corrected and collapsed into unique sequences using a nearest-neighbor algorithm that merged closely related sequences. To assign V, D and J gene segments, CDR3 sequences were aligned to IMGT reference sequences. For a sequence to be retained, at least a six-nucleotide match to both a V gene segment and a J gene segment was required. A rearrangement was called productive if the CDR3 had no stop codons and remained in frame with V and J, and every other rearrangement was called non-productive. CDR3 was defined according to IMGT convention as the region running from the second conserved V-encoded cysteine to the conserved J-encoded phenylalanine. The earlier analysis of 550 to 650 of the donors excluded any sequence lacking an unambiguous match to a single V gene segment. In an earlier analysis of roughly 500 of the donors, V segments were called functional above 56.7% productive rearrangements and were called segregating when the between-donor standard deviation exceeded 5%. A statistical classification framework was developed to diagnose cytomegalovirus status using the catalog of TCR beta chain sequences. In a later analysis, TCR nucleotide sequences were compared against IMGT/GENE-DB human TR gene sequences so that V and J genes could be assigned. Using the TCRdist pipeline, a later analysis assigned CDR3 sequences along with most-parsimonious VDJ recombination scenarios. A later analysis defined each TCR beta chain by its CDR3 amino acid sequence plus V-gene family, and excluded reads lacking a unique V-gene family. To address suspected cross-contamination and a sequencing artifact, a later analysis removed some 620 highly shared, low-generation-probability nucleotide sequences. For each public chain, a later analysis derived a clonal expansion index from normalized ranks of inferred template counts within each repertoire. Generation probabilities in a later analysis came from a VDJ recombination model fitted to out-of-frame rearrangements, and those results were checked against IGoR. In a later analysis, hypergeometric tests were used to score TCR-TCR, TCR-HLA and TCR-CMV co-occurrence, with a repertoire-size bias correction applied to TCR pairs. To estimate false discovery rates, a later analysis permuted the HLA or CMV assignments 20 times. In a later analysis, co-occurring TCRs were grouped with DBSCAN, and TCRdist sequence similarity was added when clustering was performed within HLA-allele-positive subsets. Co-occurrence clustering excluded repertoires with fewer than 30,000 or more than 120,000 public chains, plus five with anomalous nucleotide sharing. Sourced from immuneACCESS, this table was stored by TCRdb with only in-frame sequences that have V and J called. A share of the clones is absent; for the studies checked, an unresolved V gene accounts for under half, and the remainder has no known explanation. For V, J and clone size, that table is used; D and trimming come from the DNA. The sample contains under 300,000 clones, just over 85% of them found a single time. About 4% of the sample is held by the ten biggest clonotypes.

The source is a man between 40 and 49 years old in good health and CMV-seropositive. The V and J genes are TRBV7-9 and TRBJ2-1; 14 central bases correspond to TRBD2. Sequencing was performed on PBMCs. Read as DNA, the sequence is TGTGCCAGCAGCCCATGGGGACTAGCGGGAGTAGGCTCGTACAATGAGCAGTTCTTC. This sequence encodes CASSPWGLAGVGSYNEQFF.